The present TCR beta chain was sequenced within a study of blood T cell repertoires in COVID-19. This clone was observed once. In germline, CDR1 is SGHAT, CDR2 FQNNGV. The length of the CDR3 is 13 residues. J lost 9 bases, V lost 0 bases, and 2 bases had no gene match. Only in-frame clones appear in the TCRdb table, and some are missing; sequencing was by immunoSEQ multiplex PCR. The sample includes tens of thousands of clones, roughly nine tenths seen only once; the top ten take 5.2%. The chain has TRBV11-2 and TRBJ2-1; 7 bases agree with TRBD2. The sample comprised peripheral blood. The clonotype originates from a man in his 60s with COVID-19, enrolled during active disease. The CDR3 here is CASSLDLAAEQFF. The CDR3 DNA reads as TGTGCCAGCAGCTTAGATCTAGCGGCTGAGCAGTTCTTC.